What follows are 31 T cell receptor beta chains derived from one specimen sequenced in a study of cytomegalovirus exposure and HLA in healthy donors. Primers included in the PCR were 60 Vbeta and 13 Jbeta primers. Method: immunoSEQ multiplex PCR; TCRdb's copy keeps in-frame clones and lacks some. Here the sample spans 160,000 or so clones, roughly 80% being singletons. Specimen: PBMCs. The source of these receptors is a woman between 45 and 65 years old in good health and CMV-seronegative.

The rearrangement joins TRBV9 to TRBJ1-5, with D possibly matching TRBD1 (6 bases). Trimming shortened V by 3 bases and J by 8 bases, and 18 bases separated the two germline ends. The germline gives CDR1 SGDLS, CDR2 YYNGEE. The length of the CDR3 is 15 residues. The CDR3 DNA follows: TGTGCCAGCAGCGCACTACAGGGAAGTAATGAGCCCCAGCATTTT. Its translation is CASSALQGSNEPQHF.

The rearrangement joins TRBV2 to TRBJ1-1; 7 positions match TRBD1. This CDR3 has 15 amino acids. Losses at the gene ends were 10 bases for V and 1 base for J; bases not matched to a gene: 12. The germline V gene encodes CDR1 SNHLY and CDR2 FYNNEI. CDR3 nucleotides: TGTGCCATCACAAGAAAGACAGGGAAGAACACTGAAGCTTTCTTT. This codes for CAITRKTGKNTEAFF.

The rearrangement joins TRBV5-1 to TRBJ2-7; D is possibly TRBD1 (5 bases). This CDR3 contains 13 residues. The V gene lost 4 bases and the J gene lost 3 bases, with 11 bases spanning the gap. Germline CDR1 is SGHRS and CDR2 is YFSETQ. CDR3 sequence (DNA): TGCGCCAGCAGCCACACCCAGGGCTACGAGCAGTACTTC. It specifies CASSHTQGYEQYF.

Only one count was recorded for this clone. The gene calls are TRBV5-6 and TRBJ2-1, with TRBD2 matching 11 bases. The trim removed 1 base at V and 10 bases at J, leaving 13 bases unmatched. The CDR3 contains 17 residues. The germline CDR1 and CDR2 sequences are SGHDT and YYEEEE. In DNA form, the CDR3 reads TGTGCCAGCAGCTTGAGACGGTTGACTAGCGGGATAGGGGAGCAGTTCTTC. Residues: CASSLRRLTSGIGEQFF.

The CDR3 loop reads CASSPSGEYGYTF. CDR3 nucleotide sequence: TGTGCCAGCTCACCATCGGGGGAATATGGCTACACCTTC. V usage is TRBV18 and J usage is TRBJ1-2; possible D gene TRBD1, 5 bases. Germline V gene sequence: CDR1 KGHSH, CDR2 LQKENI. The CDR3 is 13 amino acids. Trimming took 2 bases from V and 5 from J, leaving 9 bases between them.

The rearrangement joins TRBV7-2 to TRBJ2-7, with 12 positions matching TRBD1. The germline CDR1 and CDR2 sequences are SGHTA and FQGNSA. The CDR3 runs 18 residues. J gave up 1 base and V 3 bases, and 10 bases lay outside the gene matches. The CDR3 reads CASSFGDRGLSRSYEQYF. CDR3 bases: TGTGCCAGCAGCTTTGGGGACAGGGGGCTAAGTAGGTCCTACGAGCAGTACTTC.

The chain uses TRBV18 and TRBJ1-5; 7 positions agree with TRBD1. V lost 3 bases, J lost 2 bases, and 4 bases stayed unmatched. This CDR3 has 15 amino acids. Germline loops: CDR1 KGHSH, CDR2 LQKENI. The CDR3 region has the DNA TGTGCCAGCTCACCCCAGGGGGTAGGCAATCAGCCCCAGCATTTT. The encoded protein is CASSPQGVGNQPQHF.

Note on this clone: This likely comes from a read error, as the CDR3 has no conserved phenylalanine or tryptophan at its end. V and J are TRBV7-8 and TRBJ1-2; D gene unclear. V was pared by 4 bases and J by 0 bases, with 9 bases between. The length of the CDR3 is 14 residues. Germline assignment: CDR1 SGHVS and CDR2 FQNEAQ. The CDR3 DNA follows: TGTGCCAGCAGCTCGTCGTTTTCTAACTATGGCTACACCTGC. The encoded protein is CASSSSFSNYGYTC.

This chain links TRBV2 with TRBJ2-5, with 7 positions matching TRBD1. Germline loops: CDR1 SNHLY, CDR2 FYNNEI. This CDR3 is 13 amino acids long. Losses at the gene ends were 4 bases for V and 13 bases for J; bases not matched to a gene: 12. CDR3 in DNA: TGTGCCAGCAGTGTGCTCATCCAGGGGGAACTGTACTTC. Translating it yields CASSVLIQGELYF.

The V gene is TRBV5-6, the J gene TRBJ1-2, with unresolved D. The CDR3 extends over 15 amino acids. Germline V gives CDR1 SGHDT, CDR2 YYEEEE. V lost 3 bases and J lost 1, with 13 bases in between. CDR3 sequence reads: CASSSVSSINYGYTF. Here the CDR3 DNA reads TGTGCCAGCAGCTCGGTGTCCTCTATTAACTATGGCTACACCTTC.

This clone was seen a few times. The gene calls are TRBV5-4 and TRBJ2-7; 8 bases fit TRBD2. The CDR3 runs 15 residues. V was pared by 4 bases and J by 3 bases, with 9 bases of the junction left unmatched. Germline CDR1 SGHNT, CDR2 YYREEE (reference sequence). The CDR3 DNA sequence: TGTGCCAGCAGCCTCGGGGGGGGGAACAACTACGAGCAGTACTTC. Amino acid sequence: CASSLGGGNNYEQYF.

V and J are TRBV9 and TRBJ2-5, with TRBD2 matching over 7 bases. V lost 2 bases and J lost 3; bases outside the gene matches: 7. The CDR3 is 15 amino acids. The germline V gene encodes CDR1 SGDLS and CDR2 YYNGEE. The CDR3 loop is CASSVDAGVEETQYF. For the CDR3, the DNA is TGTGCCAGCAGCGTGGACGCGGGGGTGGAAGAGACCCAGTACTTC.

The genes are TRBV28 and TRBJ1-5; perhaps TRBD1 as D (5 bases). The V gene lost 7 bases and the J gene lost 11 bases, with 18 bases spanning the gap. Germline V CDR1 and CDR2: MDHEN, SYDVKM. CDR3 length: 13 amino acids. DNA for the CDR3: TGTGCCAGCACACCGGGACCGACTAGGGCCCAGCATTTT. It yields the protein CASTPGPTRAQHF.

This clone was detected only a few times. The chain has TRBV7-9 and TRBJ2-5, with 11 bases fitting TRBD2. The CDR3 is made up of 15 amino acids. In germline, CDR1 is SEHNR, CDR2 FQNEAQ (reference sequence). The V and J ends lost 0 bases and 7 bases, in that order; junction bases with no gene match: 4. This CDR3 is CASSLALAGEGTQYF. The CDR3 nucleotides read TGTGCCAGCAGCTTAGCACTAGCGGGAGAAGGGACCCAGTACTTC.

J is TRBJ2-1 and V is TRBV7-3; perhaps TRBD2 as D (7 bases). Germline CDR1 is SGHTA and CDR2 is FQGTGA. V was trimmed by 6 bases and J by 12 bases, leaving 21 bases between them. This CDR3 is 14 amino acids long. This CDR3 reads CASSRGGAPPRQFF. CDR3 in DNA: TGTGCCAGCAGTAGGGGGGGAGCTCCACCAAGGCAGTTCTTC.

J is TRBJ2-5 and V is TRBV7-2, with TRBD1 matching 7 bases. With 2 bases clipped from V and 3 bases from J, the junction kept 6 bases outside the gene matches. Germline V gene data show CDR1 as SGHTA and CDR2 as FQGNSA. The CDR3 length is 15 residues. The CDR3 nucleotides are TGTGCCAGCAGCTTAAACAGGGGCAGAGAAGAGACCCAGTACTTC. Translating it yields CASSLNRGREETQYF.

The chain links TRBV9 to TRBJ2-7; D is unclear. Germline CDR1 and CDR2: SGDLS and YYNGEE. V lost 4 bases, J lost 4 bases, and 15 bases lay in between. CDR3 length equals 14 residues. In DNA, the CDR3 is TGTGCCAGCAGCAAGCGTCTAGTTGGGTACGAGCAGTACTTC. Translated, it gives CASSKRLVGYEQYF.

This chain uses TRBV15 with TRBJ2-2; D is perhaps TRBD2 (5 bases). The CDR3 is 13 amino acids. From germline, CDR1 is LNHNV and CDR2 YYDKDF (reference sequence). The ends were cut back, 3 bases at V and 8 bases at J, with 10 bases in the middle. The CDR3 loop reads CATSRGDSGELFF. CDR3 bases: TGTGCCACCAGCAGGGGAGATTCGGGGGAGCTGTTTTTT.

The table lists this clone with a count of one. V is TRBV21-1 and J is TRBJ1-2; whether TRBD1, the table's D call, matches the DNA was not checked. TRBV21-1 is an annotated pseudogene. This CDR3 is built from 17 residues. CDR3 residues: CASSKGQGVPPNYGYTF. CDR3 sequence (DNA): TGTGCCAGCAGCAAAGGACAGGGGGTCCCACCTAACTATGGCTACACCTTC.

CDR3 region: CASSHAGQQGSYEQYF. In nucleotides, the CDR3 is TGTGCCAGCAGCCACGCCGGGCAGCAGGGTTCCTACGAGCAGTACTTC. The chain recombines TRBV5-4 with TRBJ2-7; D perhaps matches TRBD1 (5 bases). V was trimmed by 4 bases and J by 1 base, leaving 18 bases between them. The CDR3 contains 16 residues. Per the germline V gene, CDR1 is SGHNT and CDR2 is YYREEE (reference sequence).

For the CDR3, the DNA is TGTGCCAGCAGTTACTCTCGGGGATATGGCTACACCTTC. Encoded protein: CASSYSRGYGYTF. V is TRBV6-5 and J is TRBJ1-2; the D is unclear. This CDR3 has 13 amino acids. Trimming shortened V by 0 bases and J by 5 bases, and 7 bases separated the two germline ends. Germline assignment: CDR1 MNHEY and CDR2 SVGAGI.

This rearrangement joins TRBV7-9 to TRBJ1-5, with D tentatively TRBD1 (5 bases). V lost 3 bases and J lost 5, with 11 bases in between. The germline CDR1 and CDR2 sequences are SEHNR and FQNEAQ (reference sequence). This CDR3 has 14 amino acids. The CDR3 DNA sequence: TGTGCCAGCAGCTTCTTGGACATAGATCAGCCCCAGCATTTT. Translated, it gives CASSFLDIDQPQHF.

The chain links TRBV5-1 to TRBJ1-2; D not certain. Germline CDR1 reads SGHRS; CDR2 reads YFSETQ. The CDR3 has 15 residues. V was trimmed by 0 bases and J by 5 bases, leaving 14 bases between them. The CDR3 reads CASSLGAIRSYGYTF. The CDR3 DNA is TGCGCCAGCAGCTTGGGCGCAATAAGATCTTATGGCTACACCTTC.

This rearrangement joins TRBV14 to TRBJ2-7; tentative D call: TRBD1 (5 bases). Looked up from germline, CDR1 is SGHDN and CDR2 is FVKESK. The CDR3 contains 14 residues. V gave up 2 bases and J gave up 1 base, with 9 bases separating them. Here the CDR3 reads CASSQSRASYEQYF. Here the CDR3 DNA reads TGTGCCAGCAGCCAAAGCAGGGCTTCCTACGAGCAGTACTTC.

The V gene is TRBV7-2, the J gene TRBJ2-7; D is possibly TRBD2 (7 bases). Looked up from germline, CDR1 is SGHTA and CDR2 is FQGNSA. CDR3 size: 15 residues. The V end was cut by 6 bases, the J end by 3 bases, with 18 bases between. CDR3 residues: CASRKSGTLNYEQYF. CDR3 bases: TGTGCCAGCAGGAAGAGCGGGACACTAAACTACGAGCAGTACTTC.

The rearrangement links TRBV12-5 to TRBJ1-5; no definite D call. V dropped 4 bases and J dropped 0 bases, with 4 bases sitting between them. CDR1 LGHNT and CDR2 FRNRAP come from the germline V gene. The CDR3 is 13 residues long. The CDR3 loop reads CASGSNSNQPQHF. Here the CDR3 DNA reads TGTGCTAGTGGTTCAAATAGCAATCAGCCCCAGCATTTT. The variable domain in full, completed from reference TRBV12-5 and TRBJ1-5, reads DARVTQTPRHKVTEMGQEVTMRCQPILGHNTVFWYRQTMMQGLELLAYFRNRAPLDDSGMPKDRFSAEMPDATLATLKIQPSEPRDSAVYFCASGSNSNQPQHFGDGTRLSIL.

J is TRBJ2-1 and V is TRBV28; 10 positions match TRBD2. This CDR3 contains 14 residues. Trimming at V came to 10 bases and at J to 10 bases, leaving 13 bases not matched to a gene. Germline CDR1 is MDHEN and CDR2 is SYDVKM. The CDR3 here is CATTGTSEVAEQFF. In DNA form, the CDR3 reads TGTGCCACCACTGGGACTAGCGAGGTGGCCGAGCAGTTCTTC.

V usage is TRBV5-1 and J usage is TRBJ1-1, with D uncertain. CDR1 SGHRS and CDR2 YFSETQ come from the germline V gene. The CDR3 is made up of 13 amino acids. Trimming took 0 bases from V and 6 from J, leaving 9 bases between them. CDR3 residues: CASSLGGTPEAFF. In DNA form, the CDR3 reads TGCGCCAGCAGCTTGGGAGGTACTCCTGAAGCTTTCTTT.

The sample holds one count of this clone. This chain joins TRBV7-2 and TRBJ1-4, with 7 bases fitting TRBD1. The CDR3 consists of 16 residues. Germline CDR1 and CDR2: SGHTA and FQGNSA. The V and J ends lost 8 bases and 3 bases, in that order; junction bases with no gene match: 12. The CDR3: CASGPGTGTANEKLFF. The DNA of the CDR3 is TGTGCCAGCGGACCCGGAACCGGGACAGCTAATGAAAAACTGTTTTTT.

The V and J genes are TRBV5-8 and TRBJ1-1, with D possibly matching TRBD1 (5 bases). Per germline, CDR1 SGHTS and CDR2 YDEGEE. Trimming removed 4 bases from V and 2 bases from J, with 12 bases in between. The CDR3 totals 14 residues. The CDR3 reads CASSTPGGNTEAFF. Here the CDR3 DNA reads TGTGCCAGCAGCACTCCCGGGGGTAACACTGAAGCTTTCTTT.

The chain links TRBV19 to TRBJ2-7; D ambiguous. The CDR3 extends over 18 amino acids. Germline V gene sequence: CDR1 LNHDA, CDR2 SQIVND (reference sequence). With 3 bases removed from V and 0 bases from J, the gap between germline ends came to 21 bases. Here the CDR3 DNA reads TGTGCCAGTAGTATTTTCCTAGAAATTCTTTACCTCTCCTACGAGCAGTACTTC. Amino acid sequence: CASSIFLEILYLSYEQYF.